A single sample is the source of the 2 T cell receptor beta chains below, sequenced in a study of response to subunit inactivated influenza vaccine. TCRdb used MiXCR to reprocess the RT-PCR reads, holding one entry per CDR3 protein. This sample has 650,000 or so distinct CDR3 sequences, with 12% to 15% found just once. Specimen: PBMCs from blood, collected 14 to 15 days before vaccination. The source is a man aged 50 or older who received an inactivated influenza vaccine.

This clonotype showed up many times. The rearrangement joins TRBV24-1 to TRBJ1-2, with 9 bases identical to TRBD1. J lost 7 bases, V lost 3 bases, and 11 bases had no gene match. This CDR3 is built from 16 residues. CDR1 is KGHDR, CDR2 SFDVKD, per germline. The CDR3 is CATSDKTGTGWGGYTF. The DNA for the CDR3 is TGTGCCACCAGTGATAAAACCGGGACAGGGTGGGGTGGCTACACCTTC.

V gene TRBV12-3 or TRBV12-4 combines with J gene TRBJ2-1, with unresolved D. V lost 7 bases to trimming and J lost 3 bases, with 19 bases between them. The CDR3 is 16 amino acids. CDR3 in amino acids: CASTTPGAVNYNEQFF. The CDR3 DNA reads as TGTGCCAGCACCACCCCCGGCGCGGTCAACTACAATGAGCAGTTCTTC.